Shown below are 26 T cell receptor beta chains from a single sample sequenced in a study of cytomegalovirus exposure and HLA in healthy donors (dated by TCRdb to about 2017). The library was prepared using the immunoSEQ multiplex PCR assay. TCRdb retrieved this table from immuneACCESS and kept in-frame rearrangements only. Not all clones are present; in checked studies, unresolved V genes account for under half, and no reason is known for the remainder. Recorded for this sample are about 73,000 clones; approximately 95% of them occurred a single time. In total, the top ten clones hold less than 3.5% of the sample. Sequencing used PBMCs. The receptors derive from a man younger than 35 in good health and CMV-seronegative.

In this sample, this clone turned up once. The chain uses TRBV28 and TRBJ2-1, with D possibly matching TRBD2 (5 bases). CDR1 and CDR2 from the germline V gene are MDHEN and SYDVKM. The CDR3 contains 16 residues. The V gene lost 5 bases and the J gene lost 2 bases, with 16 bases spanning the gap. The CDR3 nucleotides read TGTGCCAGCAGTCTTCCCTACTGGGAGCCCTACAATGAGCAGTTCTTC. Its translation: CASSLPYWEPYNEQFF.

The chain is built from TRBV4-3 and TRBJ1-5; D perhaps matches TRBD1 (5 bases). The germline CDR1 and CDR2 sequences are LGHNA and YSLEER. Trimming cost V 0 bases and J 0 bases, with 24 bases left between them. The CDR3 is 21 amino acids. CDR3 sequence: CASSQDQQGATGPYSNQPQHF. The CDR3 region has the DNA TGCGCCAGCAGCCAAGATCAACAAGGGGCAACAGGCCCCTATAGCAATCAGCCCCAGCATTTT.

The V gene is TRBV30, the J gene TRBJ1-4, with D perhaps TRBD1 (6 bases). The CDR3 spans 14 residues. Trimming took off 3 bases at V and 8 bases at J, with 16 bases between the two ends. CDR1 GTSNPN and CDR2 SVGIG come from the germline V gene (reference sequence). In nucleotides, the CDR3 is TGTGCCTGGAGCCTCACAGGGTACGGGGAAAAACTGTTTTTT. It translates to CAWSLTGYGEKLFF.

The genes are TRBV15 and TRBJ2-7; 7 nucleotides agree with TRBD1. CDR1 LNHNV and CDR2 YYDKDF come from the germline V gene (reference sequence). Unmatched junction bases numbered 5, after V lost 3 bases and J lost 6 bases. There are 13 residues in the CDR3. This chain's CDR3 is CATSSRQGREQYF. CDR3 sequence (DNA): TGTGCCACCAGCAGTCGACAGGGTCGCGAGCAGTACTTC.

The genes are TRBV29-1 and TRBJ1-2; 7 nucleotides agree with TRBD1. This CDR3 comprises 16 residues. Germline CDR1 reads SQVTM; CDR2 reads ANQGSEA. V dropped 5 bases and J dropped 4; count of bases not matched to a gene: 16. CDR3 residues: CSVQTGTTGRGYGYTF. In nucleotides, the CDR3 is TGCAGCGTTCAGACCGGGACGACAGGGCGCGGCTATGGCTACACCTTC. Filled out from reference TRBV29-1 and TRBJ1-2, the complete variable domain reads SAVISQKPSRDICQRGTSLTIQCQVDSQVTMMFWYRQQPGQSLTLIATANQGSEATYESGFVIDKFPISRPNLTFSTLTVSNMSPEDSSIYLCSVQTGTTGRGYGYTFGSGTRLTVV.

This sequence joins TRBV9 and TRBJ2-5, with D possibly TRBD2 on 6 matching bases. This CDR3 region has 14 residues. The germline V gene encodes CDR1 SGDLS and CDR2 YYNGEE. Deletions cut 3 bases from V and 5 bases from J, with 14 bases between. CDR3 DNA: TGTGCCAGCAGCGCGGGGTGGGGGGACGAGACCCAGTACTTC. It is translated as CASSAGWGDETQYF.

The chain joins TRBV28 to TRBJ2-7; 8 bases agree with TRBD1. The trim removed 7 bases at V and 4 bases at J, leaving 3 bases unmatched. This CDR3 region has 12 residues. The germline CDR1 and CDR2 sequences are MDHEN and SYDVKM. In DNA form, the CDR3 reads TGTGCCAGCACGACAGGGGTATACGAGCAGTACTTC. Amino acids: CASTTGVYEQYF.

This clone has a single count. This chain connects TRBV6-5 to TRBJ2-1; the D gene is possibly TRBD2 (5 bases). Trimming pared 5 bases from V and 9 bases from J, leaving 14 bases between. From germline, CDR1 is MNHEY and CDR2 SVGAGI. CDR3 size: 13 residues. In DNA form, the CDR3 reads TGTGCCAGCAGTAAAACTAGTGCGGCTGAGCAGTTCTTC. Protein product: CASSKTSAAEQFF.

J is TRBJ2-7 and V is TRBV5-1; D may be TRBD2 (7 bases). CDR1 is SGHRS, CDR2 YFSETQ, per germline. The CDR3 totals 15 residues. The V and J ends lost 4 bases and 2 bases respectively, with 16 bases between them. The CDR3 loop is CASSRSGEGAYEQYF. The CDR3 coding sequence is TGCGCCAGCAGCCGCTCGGGGGAGGGGGCCTACGAGCAGTACTTC.

J is TRBJ2-2 and V is TRBV6-4; TRBD1 aligns across 8 bases. Germline lookup yields CDR1 MRHNA and CDR2 SNTAGT. J was trimmed by 1 base and V by 2 bases; bases with no gene match: 0. The CDR3 has 15 residues. The CDR3 sequence: CASSDGTGNTGELFF. CDR3 in DNA: TGTGCCAGCAGTGACGGGACAGGGAACACCGGGGAGCTGTTTTTT.

The V and J genes are TRBV11-2 and TRBJ1-3, with D unclear. V dropped 5 bases and J dropped 0 bases, with 8 bases sitting between them. CDR3 length: 14 residues. Germline V gene data show CDR1 as SGHAT and CDR2 as FQNNGV. As DNA, the CDR3 is TGTGCCAGCAGCCTACAGAGCTCTGGAAACACCATATATTTT. It encodes CASSLQSSGNTIYF.

This chain connects TRBV29-1 to TRBJ2-1; D perhaps matches TRBD1 (6 bases). CDR1 and CDR2 from the germline V gene are SQVTM and ANQGSEA. CDR3 length: 13 residues. V was trimmed by 3 bases and J by 10 bases, leaving 16 bases between them. The CDR3 sequence is CSVDLNPGQEQFF. DNA for the CDR3: TGCAGCGTTGATCTTAACCCGGGACAAGAGCAGTTCTTC.

The chain couples TRBV6-6 to TRBJ2-3; 8 bases line up with TRBD2. Germline V gene sequence: CDR1 MNHNY, CDR2 SVGAGI (reference sequence). The trim removed 4 bases at V and 5 bases at J, leaving 8 bases unmatched. The CDR3 extends over 15 amino acids. In nucleotides, the CDR3 is TGTGCCAGCAGTTTCGGACTAGCTGGAGGAGATACGCAGTATTTT. This sequence encodes CASSFGLAGGDTQYF.

This chain connects TRBV30 to TRBJ2-7; no clear D. CDR1 and CDR2 (germline): GTSNPN, SVGIG (reference sequence). The CDR3 loop spans 11 amino acids. The V and J ends lost 2 bases and 11 bases respectively, with 13 bases between them. CDR3 sequence reads: CAWSPGIGEYF. In DNA, the CDR3 is TGTGCCTGGAGTCCCGGCATAGGAGAGTACTTC.

V and J are TRBV6-1 and TRBJ1-5; 7 bases line up with TRBD1. This CDR3 is built from 17 residues. With 3 bases clipped from V and 6 bases from J, the junction kept 14 bases outside the gene matches. Germline-derived CDR1 and CDR2 are MNHNS and SASEGT. CDR3 loop: CASSEASLRGLGQPQHF. The CDR3 coding sequence is TGTGCCAGCAGTGAGGCCTCATTAAGGGGGCTTGGTCAGCCCCAGCATTTT.

The CDR3 nucleotides are TGCAGCGTTACTTGGAGCTCTGGGGCCAACGTCCTGACTTTC. Encoded protein: CSVTWSSGANVLTF. The chain uses TRBV29-1 and TRBJ2-6; D unclear. The CDR3 contains 14 residues. V was shortened by 5 bases and J by 0 bases, with 8 bases between the two germline ends. Germline CDR1 and CDR2: SQVTM and ANQGSEA.

The CDR3 nucleotides read TGTGCCAGCAGTTTCGGGTCTAGCGGTAGCACAGATACGCAGTATTTT. Amino acids: CASSFGSSGSTDTQYF. The chain is built from TRBV28 and TRBJ2-3; TRBD2 matches at 7 bases. The V segment lost 3 bases and the J segment 0 bases; nucleotides outside the gene matches: 6. The CDR3 has 16 residues. Germline V gene lookup returns CDR1 MDHEN and CDR2 SYDVKM.

The J gene is TRBJ2-7, the V gene TRBV7-9; D possibly corresponds to TRBD1 (6 bases). Trimming took 4 bases from V and 6 from J, leaving 22 bases between them. In germline, CDR1 is SEHNR, CDR2 FQNEAQ (reference sequence). CDR3 length: 16 amino acids. CDR3 sequence (DNA): TGTGCCAGCAGCTCGACCCGGGACACATTCTCTCCCGAGCAGTACTTC. Its translation is CASSSTRDTFSPEQYF.

The gene calls are TRBV6-5 and TRBJ1-2; D is perhaps TRBD1 (6 bases). Germline V CDR1 and CDR2: MNHEY, SVGAGI. V was clipped by 0 bases and J by 7 bases, with 18 bases between them. The CDR3 contains 16 residues. CDR3 amino acids: CASSYSGAGVLLGYTF. The CDR3, as DNA: TGTGCCAGCAGTTACTCAGGGGCAGGGGTACTTCTTGGCTACACCTTC.

This clone showed up just a few times. The genes are TRBV21-1 and TRBJ1-5; the table's D call of TRBD1 was not tested on the DNA. TRBV21-1 is described as a pseudogene. This CDR3 region has 13 residues. The chain's CDR3 is CAPQGGGNQPQHF. The DNA of the CDR3 is TGTGCCCCGCAGGGGGGTGGCAATCAGCCCCAGCATTTT.

The V gene is TRBV27, the J gene TRBJ1-1; 8 bases are shared with TRBD1. Trimming cost V 5 bases and J 5 bases; bases outside gene matches: 7. Looked up from germline, CDR1 is MNHEY and CDR2 is SMNVEV (reference sequence). The CDR3 has 14 amino acids. CDR3 nucleotides: TGTGCCAGCAGTCTGACAGGGGTAGTAACTGAAGCTTTCTTT. Protein sequence: CASSLTGVVTEAFF.

The chain carries TRBV30 and TRBJ1-1; D remains unclear. The germline V gene encodes CDR1 GTSNPN and CDR2 SVGIG (reference sequence). The V gene lost 4 bases and the J gene lost 6 bases, with 15 bases spanning the gap. This CDR3 contains 13 residues. CDR3 sequence (DNA): TGTGCCTGGATTACAACCGAAAACCCTGAAGCTTTCTTT. Translation gives CAWITTENPEAFF.

This chain connects TRBV28 to TRBJ1-3, with D perhaps TRBD1 (6 bases). V gave up 5 bases and J gave up 5 bases, with 16 bases separating them. Germline lookup yields CDR1 MDHEN and CDR2 SYDVKM. The CDR3 sequence is 15 residues long. CDR3 coding DNA: TGTGCCAGCAGTCAAAGGGGGACAAGGAGAAACACCATATATTTT. Protein sequence: CASSQRGTRRNTIYF. The full variable domain, in which reference TRBV28 and TRBJ1-3 provide the parts outside the CDR3, is DVKVTQSSRYLVKRTGEKVFLECVQDMDHENMFWYRQDPGLGLRLIYFSYDVKMKEKGDIPEGYSVSREKKERFSLILESASTNQTSMYLCASSQRGTRRNTIYFGEGSWLTVV.

This clone occurred once. This chain links TRBV28 with TRBJ1-5; weak D call: TRBD1 (5 bases). The CDR3 runs to 17 residues. CDR1 is MDHEN, CDR2 SYDVKM, per germline. Trimming removed 5 bases from V and 5 bases from J, with 22 bases in between. CDR3 sequence (DNA): TGTGCCAGCAGTATTCGGGGGTACAGACCCTCCGATCAGCCCCAGCATTTT. This sequence encodes CASSIRGYRPSDQPQHF.

The chain has TRBV27 and TRBJ1-3; 7 nucleotides agree with TRBD1. The junction had 2 bases not matched to a gene; V was cut back by 9 bases and J by 0 bases. Germline CDR1 and CDR2: MNHEY and SMNVEV (reference sequence). The CDR3 contains 13 residues. The CDR3, as DNA: TGTGCCAGTTGGGACAGCTCTGGAAACACCATATATTTT. It is translated as CASWDSSGNTIYF.

The CDR3 spells CASSYLQGDSPLHF. CDR3 bases: TGTGCCAGCAGTTATTTGCAGGGTGATTCACCCCTCCACTTT. The chain couples TRBV6-5 to TRBJ1-6; a weak D match, TRBD1 (5 bases). From germline, CDR1 is MNHEY and CDR2 SVGAGI. This CDR3 has 14 residues. V lost 3 bases and J lost 8, with 11 bases in between.